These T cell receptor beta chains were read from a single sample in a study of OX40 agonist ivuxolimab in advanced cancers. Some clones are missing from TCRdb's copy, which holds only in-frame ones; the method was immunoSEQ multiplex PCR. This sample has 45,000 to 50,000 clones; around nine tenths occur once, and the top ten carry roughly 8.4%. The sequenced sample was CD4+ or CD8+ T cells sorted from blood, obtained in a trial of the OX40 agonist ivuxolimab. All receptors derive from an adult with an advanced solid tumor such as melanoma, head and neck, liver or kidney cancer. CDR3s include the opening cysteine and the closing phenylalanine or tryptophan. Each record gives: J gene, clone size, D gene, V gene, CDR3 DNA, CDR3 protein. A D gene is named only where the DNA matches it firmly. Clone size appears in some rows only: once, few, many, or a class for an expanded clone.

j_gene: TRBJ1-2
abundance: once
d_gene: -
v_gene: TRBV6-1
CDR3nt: TGTGCCAGCATGATACAGAAGAACTATGGCTACACCTTC
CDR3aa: CASMIQKNYGYTF

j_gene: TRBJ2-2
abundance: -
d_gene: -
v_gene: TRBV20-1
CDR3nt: TGCAGTGCGTTAGCAAAGGGGGAGCTGTTTTTT
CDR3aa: CSALAKGELFF

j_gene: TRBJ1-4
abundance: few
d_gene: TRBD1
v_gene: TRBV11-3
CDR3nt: TGTGCCAGCAGCTTGGGACAGGCAGCAACTAATGAAAAACTGTTTTTT
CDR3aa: CASSLGQAATNEKLFF

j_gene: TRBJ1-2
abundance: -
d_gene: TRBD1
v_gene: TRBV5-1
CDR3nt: TGCGCCAGCAATTGGGAGGGGGCAGGCTATGGCTACACCTTC
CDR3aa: CASNWEGAGYGYTF

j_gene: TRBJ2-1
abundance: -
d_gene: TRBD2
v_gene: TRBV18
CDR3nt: TGTGCCAGCTCACCAATAGCGGGAGTAGGGGGCAATGAGCAGTTCTTC
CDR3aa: CASSPIAGVGGNEQFF

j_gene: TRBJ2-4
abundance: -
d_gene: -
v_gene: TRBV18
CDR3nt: TGTGCCAGCTCACCCGATATAGCCAAAAACATTCAGTACTTC
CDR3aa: CASSPDIAKNIQYF

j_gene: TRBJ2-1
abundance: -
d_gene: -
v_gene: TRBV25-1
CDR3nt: TGTGCCGTCCGATCGGGGGAAGACAATGAGCAGTTCTTC
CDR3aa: CAVRSGEDNEQFF

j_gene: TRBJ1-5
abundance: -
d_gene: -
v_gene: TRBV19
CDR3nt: TGTGCCAGTAGTATCATTTCGGGCAATCAGCCCCAGCATTTT
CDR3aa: CASSIISGNQPQHF

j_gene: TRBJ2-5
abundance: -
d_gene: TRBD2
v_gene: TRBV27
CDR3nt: TGTGCCAGCAGCAGACGGACTAGCGGGAGGGTTAGTGAGGGAGAGACCCAGTACTTC
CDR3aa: CASSRRTSGRVSEGETQYF

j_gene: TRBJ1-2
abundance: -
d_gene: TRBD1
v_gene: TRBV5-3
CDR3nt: TGTGCCAGAAGCCGACAGGGTACTAACTATGGCTACACCTTC
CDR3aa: CARSRQGTNYGYTF

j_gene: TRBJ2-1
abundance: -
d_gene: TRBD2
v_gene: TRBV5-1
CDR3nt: TGCGCCAGCAGCTTGGGCGGGAGCTCCTACAATGAGCAGTTCTTC
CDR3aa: CASSLGGSSYNEQFF